The 18 T cell receptor beta chains below were found in one sample sequenced in a study of blood T cell repertoires in COVID-19. Assay: immunoSEQ multiplex PCR; the TCRdb copy retains only in-frame clones and omits some. Of approximately 140,000 clones listed, roughly 85% were seen once; the top ten hold around 3.3%. The sequencing input was peripheral blood. All receptors come from a man aged 70 or older with acute or convalescent COVID-19.

The chain combines TRBV5-1 with TRBJ1-3, with D possibly being TRBD1 (5 bases). The V and J ends lost 4 bases and 0 bases respectively, with 11 bases between them. The germline gives CDR1 SGHRS, CDR2 YFSETQ. The CDR3 runs 15 residues. CDR3 in amino acids: CASSGPRGSGNTIYF. CDR3 nucleotides: TGCGCCAGCAGCGGGCCAAGGGGCTCTGGAAACACCATATATTTT.

The chain recombines TRBV5-1 with TRBJ2-7; D perhaps matches TRBD2 (6 bases). CDR3 length equals 14 residues. Trimming took off 0 bases at V and 2 bases at J, with 9 bases between the two ends. Germline loops: CDR1 SGHRS, CDR2 YFSETQ. The CDR3 loop reads CASSLEGLPYEQYF. In DNA form, the CDR3 reads TGCGCCAGCAGCTTGGAGGGACTCCCCTACGAGCAGTACTTC.

The V call is TRBV7-3, the J call TRBJ1-1; 8 bases line up with TRBD1. This CDR3 has 14 residues. The germline V gene encodes CDR1 SGHTA and CDR2 FQGTGA. With 3 bases clipped from V and 3 bases from J, the junction kept 3 bases outside the gene matches. The CDR3 here is CASSFSGGDTEAFF. The DNA for the CDR3 is TGTGCCAGCAGCTTCTCAGGGGGCGACACTGAAGCTTTCTTT.

V is TRBV5-1 and J is TRBJ2-7; 10 bases match TRBD1. The CDR3 is made up of 15 amino acids. With 0 bases clipped from V and 2 bases from J, the junction kept 2 bases outside the gene matches. Germline CDR1 SGHRS, CDR2 YFSETQ. The CDR3 nucleotides read TGCGCCAGCAGCTTGGAGGACAGGGGGGCCTACGAGCAGTACTTC. It codes for CASSLEDRGAYEQYF.

V gene TRBV27 combines with J gene TRBJ2-3; the match to TRBD2 covers 9 bases. The V segment lost 5 bases and the J segment 2 bases; nucleotides outside the gene matches: 8. The CDR3 contains 16 residues. Per the germline V gene, CDR1 is MNHEY and CDR2 is SMNVEV (reference sequence). CDR3 region: CASSPLAGEFTDTQYF. The CDR3 region has the DNA TGTGCCAGCAGTCCCTTAGCGGGAGAGTTCACAGATACGCAGTATTTT.

The rearrangement joins TRBV3-1 (or the pseudogene TRBV3-2) to TRBJ2-4; D remains ambiguous. This CDR3 contains 15 residues. V was trimmed by 1 base and J by 0 bases, leaving 7 bases between them. CDR1 is LGHDT, CDR2 YNNKEL, per germline (reference sequence). CDR3 DNA sequence: TGTGCCAGCAGCCAAGTACAGCTAGCCAAAAACATTCAGTACTTC. Translated, it gives CASSQVQLAKNIQYF.

This clone was found a few times. The V call is TRBV6-5, the J call TRBJ1-5; 9 bases agree with TRBD1. The CDR3 runs to 15 residues. Germline V gene data show CDR1 as MNHEY and CDR2 as SVGAGI. Trimming took 6 bases from V and 3 from J; bases not matched to a gene: 6. The DNA of the CDR3 is TGTGCCAGCAGGGCCGGGACAGGGTCCAATCAGCCCCAGCATTTT. Its translation: CASRAGTGSNQPQHF.

This chain uses TRBV4-1 with TRBJ2-3; D ambiguous. Between the trimmed V and J ends, which lost 1 base and 5 bases, there was a span of 4 bases. Germline loops: CDR1 MGHRA, CDR2 YSYEKL. This CDR3 has 12 amino acids. This CDR3 reads CASSQAGDTQYF. The CDR3 nucleotides are TGCGCCAGCAGCCAAGCAGGAGATACGCAGTATTTT.

V gene TRBV27 combines with J gene TRBJ1-4; D perhaps matches TRBD1 (6 bases). The germline V gene has CDR1 MNHEY and CDR2 SMNVEV (reference sequence). The CDR3 is made up of 14 amino acids. V shed 5 bases and J shed 10 bases, with 17 bases lying between them. CDR3 sequence: CASSPDLQGRKLFF. CDR3 DNA sequence: TGTGCCAGCAGTCCCGACCTACAGGGAAGAAAACTGTTTTTT.

The rearrangement joins TRBV6-2 or TRBV6-3 to TRBJ2-7, with TRBD2 identical over 12 bases. V gave up 2 bases and J gave up 5 bases; unmatched junction bases: 16. The CDR3 loop spans 19 amino acids. The germline CDR1 and CDR2 sequences are MNHEY and SVGEGT. The CDR3 loop is CASSYTLHLTSGSINEQYF. CDR3 coding DNA: TGTGCCAGCAGTTACACCCTCCATCTGACTAGCGGGAGCATAAACGAGCAGTACTTC.

This sequence joins TRBV27 and TRBJ2-5; D is possibly TRBD2 (6 bases). This CDR3 region has 15 residues. Germline loops: CDR1 MNHEY, CDR2 SMNVEV (reference sequence). V was cut by 0 bases and J by 5 bases, with 13 bases left in between. CDR3 region: CASSLSRGWGETQYF. The CDR3 DNA is TGTGCCAGCAGTTTATCGCGGGGTTGGGGTGAGACCCAGTACTTC.

This chain joins TRBV6-5 and TRBJ1-2; D might be TRBD1 (5 bases). V was pared by 4 bases and J by 4 bases, with 13 bases between. Per the germline V gene, CDR1 is MNHEY and CDR2 is SVGAGI. CDR3 length equals 14 residues. The CDR3 DNA follows: TGTGCCAGCAGTTCGGGCCTGGGGGGCTATGGCTACACCTTC. Protein product: CASSSGLGGYGYTF.

The J gene is TRBJ2-7, the V gene TRBV18; D is unresolved. The CDR3 covers 16 residues. Trimming stripped 4 bases from V and 0 bases from J, with 16 bases between. CDR1 is KGHSH and CDR2 is LQKENI in the germline V gene. The CDR3 is CASSQAGTFSSYEQYF. Here the CDR3 DNA reads TGTGCCAGCTCACAGGCAGGCACTTTCAGCTCCTACGAGCAGTACTTC.

CDR3 bases: TGTGCCAGCAGTCCCCGGGAGGATTCACCCCTCCACTTT. Translated, it gives CASSPREDSPLHF. The chain has TRBV6-5 and TRBJ1-6, with D unresolved. Looked up from germline, CDR1 is MNHEY and CDR2 is SVGAGI. The V and J ends lost 5 bases and 8 bases respectively, with 10 bases between them. CDR3 length equals 13 residues.

This clone has only one observation. The chain is built from TRBV3-1 (or the pseudogene TRBV3-2) and TRBJ1-4, with TRBD1 as a possible D gene (6 bases). The CDR3 runs to 14 residues. Trimming took 1 base from V and 7 from J, leaving 10 bases between them. The germline V gene has CDR1 LGHDT and CDR2 YNNKEL (reference sequence). This chain's CDR3 is CASSQVRTAEKLFF. The CDR3 nucleotides are TGTGCCAGCAGCCAAGTCAGGACAGCTGAAAAACTGTTTTTT.

The J gene is TRBJ2-3, the V gene TRBV29-1, with 13 nucleotides matching TRBD2. Germline V CDR1 and CDR2: SQVTM, ANQGSEA. The CDR3 length is 14 residues. Unmatched junction bases numbered 4, after V lost 4 bases and J lost 6 bases. This chain's CDR3 is CSVGLAGGPDTQYF. CDR3 nucleotide sequence: TGCAGCGTTGGACTAGCGGGAGGACCTGATACGCAGTATTTT.

A single count supports this clone. The chain has TRBV9 and TRBJ2-3; D possibly corresponds to TRBD2 (6 bases). The CDR3 is 16 amino acids. CDR1 SGDLS and CDR2 YYNGEE come from the germline V gene. V was pared by 0 bases and J by 1 base, with 12 bases between. The CDR3 DNA sequence: TGTGCCAGCAGCGTAGACCAGCGGGTGGGCACAGATACGCAGTATTTT. It codes for CASSVDQRVGTDTQYF.

The chain carries TRBV5-1 and TRBJ2-5; the match to TRBD1 covers 8 bases. CDR1 is SGHRS, CDR2 YFSETQ, per germline. CDR3 size: 15 residues. Germline trimming cut 4 bases from V and 5 bases from J; bases unmatched to any gene: 10. CDR3 region: CASSQGTGHEETQYF. Here the CDR3 DNA reads TGCGCCAGCAGCCAAGGGACAGGCCACGAGGAGACCCAGTACTTC.